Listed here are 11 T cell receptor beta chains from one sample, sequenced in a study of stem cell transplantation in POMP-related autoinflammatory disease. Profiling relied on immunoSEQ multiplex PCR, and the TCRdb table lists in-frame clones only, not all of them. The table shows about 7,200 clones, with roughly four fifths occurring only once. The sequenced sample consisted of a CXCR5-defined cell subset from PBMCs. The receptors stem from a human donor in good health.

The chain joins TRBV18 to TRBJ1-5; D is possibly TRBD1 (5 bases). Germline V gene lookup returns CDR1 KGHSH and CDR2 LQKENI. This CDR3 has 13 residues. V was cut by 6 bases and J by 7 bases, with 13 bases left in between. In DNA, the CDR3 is TGTGCCAGCTCGCCGACGGGGGTGCAGCCCCAGCATTTT. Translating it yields CASSPTGVQPQHF. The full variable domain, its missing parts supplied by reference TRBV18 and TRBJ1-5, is NAGVMQNPRHLVRRRGQEARLRCSPMKGHSHVYWYRQLPEEGLKFMVYLQKENIIDESGMPKERFSAEFPKEGPSILRIQQVVRGDSAAYFCASSPTGVQPQHFGDGTRLSIL.

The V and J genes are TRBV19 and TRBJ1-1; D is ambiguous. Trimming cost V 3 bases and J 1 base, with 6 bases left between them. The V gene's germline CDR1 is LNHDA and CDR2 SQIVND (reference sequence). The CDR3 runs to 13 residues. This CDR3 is CASSISKNTEAFF. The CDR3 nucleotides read TGTGCCAGTAGTATTTCTAAGAACACTGAAGCTTTCTTT.

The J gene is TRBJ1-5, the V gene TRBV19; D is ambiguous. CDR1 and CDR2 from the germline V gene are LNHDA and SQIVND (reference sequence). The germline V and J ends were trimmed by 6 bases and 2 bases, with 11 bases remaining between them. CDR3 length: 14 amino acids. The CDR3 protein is CASRMNGGNQPQHF. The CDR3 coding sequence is TGTGCCAGTAGGATGAATGGGGGCAATCAGCCCCAGCATTTT.

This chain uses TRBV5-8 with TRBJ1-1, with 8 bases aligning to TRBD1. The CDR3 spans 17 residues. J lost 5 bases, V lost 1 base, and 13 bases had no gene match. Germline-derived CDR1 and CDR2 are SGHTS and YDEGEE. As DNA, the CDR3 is TGTGCCAGCAGCTTGTGGGGCAGGGGGCTGGAATTAACTGAAGCTTTCTTT. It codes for CASSLWGRGLELTEAFF. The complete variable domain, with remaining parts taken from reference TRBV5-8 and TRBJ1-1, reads EAGVTQSPTHLIKTRGQQATLRCSPISGHTSVYWYQQALGLGLQFLLWYDEGEERNRGNFPPRFSGRQFPNYSSELNVNALELEDSALYLCASSLWGRGLELTEAFFGQGTRLTVV.

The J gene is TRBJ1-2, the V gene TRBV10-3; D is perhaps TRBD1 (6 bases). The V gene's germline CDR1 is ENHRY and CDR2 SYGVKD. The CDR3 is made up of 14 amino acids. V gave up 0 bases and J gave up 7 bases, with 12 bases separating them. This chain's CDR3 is CAISESGGGGGYTF. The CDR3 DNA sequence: TGTGCCATCAGTGAGTCCGGGGGCGGTGGTGGCTACACCTTC.

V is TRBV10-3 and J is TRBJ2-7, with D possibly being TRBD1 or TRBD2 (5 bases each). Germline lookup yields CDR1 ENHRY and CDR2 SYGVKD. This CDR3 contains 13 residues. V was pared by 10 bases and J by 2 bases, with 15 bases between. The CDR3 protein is CASKRRETYEQYF. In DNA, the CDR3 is TGTGCCAGCAAACGCAGGGAGACCTACGAGCAGTACTTC.

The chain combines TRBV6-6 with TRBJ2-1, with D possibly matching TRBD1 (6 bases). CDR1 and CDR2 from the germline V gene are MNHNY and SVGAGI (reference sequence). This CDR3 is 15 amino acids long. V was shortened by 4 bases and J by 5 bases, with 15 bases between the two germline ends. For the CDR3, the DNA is TGTGCCAGCAGTTCCGTGACAGGTCGTAACAATGAGCAGTTCTTC. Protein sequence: CASSSVTGRNNEQFF.

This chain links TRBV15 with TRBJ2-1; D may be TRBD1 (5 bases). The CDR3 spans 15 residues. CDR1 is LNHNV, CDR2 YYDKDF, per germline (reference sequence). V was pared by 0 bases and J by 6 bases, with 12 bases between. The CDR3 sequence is CATSRDPGAFNEQFF. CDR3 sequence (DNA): TGTGCCACCAGCAGAGATCCTGGGGCCTTCAATGAGCAGTTCTTC.

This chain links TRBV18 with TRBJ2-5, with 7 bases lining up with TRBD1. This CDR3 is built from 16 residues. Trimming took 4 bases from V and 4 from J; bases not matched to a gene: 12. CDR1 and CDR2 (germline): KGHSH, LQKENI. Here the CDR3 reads CASSQKDRVFGETQYF. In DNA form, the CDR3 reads TGTGCCAGCTCACAAAAAGACAGGGTGTTTGGAGAGACCCAGTACTTC.

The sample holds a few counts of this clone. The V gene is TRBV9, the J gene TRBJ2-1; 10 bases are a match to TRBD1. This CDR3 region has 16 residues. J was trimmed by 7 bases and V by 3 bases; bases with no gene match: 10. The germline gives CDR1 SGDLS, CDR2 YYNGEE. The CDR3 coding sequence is TGTGCCAGCAGCGCCAAAGACAGGGGGCGATTGAATGAGCAGTTCTTC. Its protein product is CASSAKDRGRLNEQFF.

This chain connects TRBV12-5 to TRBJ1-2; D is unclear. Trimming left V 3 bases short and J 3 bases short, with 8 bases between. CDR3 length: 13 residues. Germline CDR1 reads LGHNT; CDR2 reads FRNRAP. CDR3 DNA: TGTGCTAGTGGTTTAGGCGGGTACTATGGCTACACCTTC. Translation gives CASGLGGYYGYTF. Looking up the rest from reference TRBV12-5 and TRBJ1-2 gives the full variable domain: DARVTQTPRHKVTEMGQEVTMRCQPILGHNTVFWYRQTMMQGLELLAYFRNRAPLDDSGMPKDRFSAEMPDATLATLKIQPSEPRDSAVYFCASGLGGYYGYTFGSGTRLTVV.